What follows is one T cell receptor beta chain and its context. What it binds is not known. This CDR3 spans 14 amino acids. Trimming left V 2 bases short and J 3 bases short, with 11 bases between. Looked up from germline, CDR1 is SGHRS and CDR2 is YFSETQ. The source of the sample is a study of cytomegalovirus exposure and HLA in healthy donors. The wider study: The study placed 80% to 90% of its approximately 360 genotyped donors in the Caucasian-associated ancestry cluster.

Findings and caveats of the study: As a later analysis showed, several of the most significant clusters appeared to be linked to common viral pathogens. Reported results showed that the classifier diagnosed cytomegalovirus status with high specificity and sensitivity.

Healthy bone marrow donors made up the cohort. The PCR used 60 Vbeta and 13 Jbeta primers. Here immunoSEQ multiplex PCR was the method, and the copy in TCRdb shows in-frame clones only, minus some. The table lists fewer than 150,000 clones, approximately 85% of them singletons. The chain employs TRBV5-1 and TRBJ1-1, with a weak D call TRBD1 (5 bases). This receptor was obtained from a woman in her 30s in good health and CMV-seropositive. Specimen: PBMCs. The CDR3 is CASSFTGYDTEAFF. The CDR3 DNA is TGCGCCAGCAGCTTTACAGGTTATGACACTGAAGCTTTCTTT. The full variable domain, its missing parts supplied by reference TRBV5-1 and TRBJ1-1, is KAGVTQTPRYLIKTRGQQVTLSCSPISGHRSVSWYQQTPGQGLQFLFEYFSETQRNKGNFPGRFSGRQFSNSRSEMNVSTLELGDSALYLCASSFTGYDTEAFFGQGTRLTVV.